The sample holds many counts of the clone carrying this TCR beta chain. Antigen specificity is unknown. The data were obtained in a study of T cells in Graves' hyperthyroidism and ophthalmopathy. Stable Graves' hyperthyroidism meant no ophthalmopathy progression within 18 months. Patients were aged 18 to 65, had disease duration under 2 months, and had newly diagnosed hyperthyroidism. Uncontrolled infection, other autoimmune disease, pregnancy or lactation led to exclusion. There were TCR beta CDR3 regions amplified from RNA transcripts. In the first-round RT-PCR of the TCR CDR3, the HTBI primer set was used. MiXCR, run by TCRdb on the multiplex PCR reads, gives a single entry per CDR3 protein. The sample includes more than 650,000 distinct CDR3 sequences, around 13% of them seen just once. Study findings and constraints: Blood shared most expanded thyroid clonotypes above 0.001.

CDR3 length: 17 amino acids. J lost 4 bases, V lost 2 bases, and 5 bases had no gene match. In germline, CDR1 is SGHVS, CDR2 FQNEAQ. The source is a young woman with Graves' hyperthyroidism. The chain couples TRBV7-8 to TRBJ2-1; 13 bases agree with TRBD2. Sequences were obtained from blood. DNA for the CDR3: TGTGCCAGCAGCTTACGGACTAGCGGGAGCCAATACAATGAGCAGTTCTTC. This translates into CASSLRTSGSQYNEQFF.